These 27 T cell receptor beta chains were all obtained from the same sample, sequenced in a study of blood T cell repertoires in COVID-19. The table came from immunoSEQ multiplex PCR; TCRdb's copy has only in-frame clones and leaves some out. The sample lists approximately 130,000 clones, about 90% seen once, with around 18% in the top ten. The sample was peripheral blood. These receptors came from a woman in her fifties or sixties who had recovered from COVID-19.

This chain uses TRBV7-8 with TRBJ1-1; 7 bases match TRBD1. The CDR3 loop spans 15 amino acids. Germline trimming cut 5 bases from V and 2 bases from J; bases unmatched to any gene: 8. The germline CDR1 and CDR2 sequences are SGHVS and FQNEAQ. Written as DNA, the CDR3 is TGTGCCAGCAGCCGACAGACAGGGCCTAACACTGAAGCTTTCTTT. Protein product: CASSRQTGPNTEAFF.

This clone was found a few times. The J gene is TRBJ1-2, the V gene TRBV29-1; D possibly corresponds to TRBD1 (5 bases). CDR1 SQVTM and CDR2 ANQGSEA come from the germline V gene. The CDR3 runs 13 residues. V lost 4 bases and J 3 bases, leaving 12 bases between the germline ends. CDR3: CSVGEGLDYGYTF. The DNA for the CDR3 is TGCAGCGTTGGGGAGGGGCTGGACTATGGCTACACCTTC.

V gene TRBV2 combines with J gene TRBJ1-2; D is ambiguous. The CDR3 runs to 13 residues. CDR1 and CDR2 (germline): SNHLY, FYNNEI. V lost 3 bases, J lost 9 bases, and 14 bases lay in between. CDR3 sequence: CASSEGGRARYTF. The CDR3 DNA follows: TGTGCCAGCAGTGAGGGTGGGAGAGCTCGCTACACCTTC.

This clone was seen only a few times. The chain has TRBV7-2 and TRBJ1-6; tentative D call: TRBD1 (5 bases). CDR3 length: 15 amino acids. Deletions cut 1 base from V and 7 bases from J, with 11 bases between. Germline lookup yields CDR1 SGHTA and CDR2 FQGNSA. This CDR3 is CASSLEGRGNSPLHF. CDR3 in DNA: TGTGCCAGCAGCTTAGAGGGACGGGGGAATTCACCCCTCCACTTT.

The chain couples TRBV27 to TRBJ1-6; 9 bases match TRBD1. CDR3 size: 14 residues. The germline V gene has CDR1 MNHEY and CDR2 SMNVEV (reference sequence). V was clipped by 4 bases and J by 7 bases; unmatched bases: 2. CDR3 DNA: TGTGCCAGCAGTTCAGGGACAGGGAATTCACCCCTCCACTTT. As protein: CASSSGTGNSPLHF.

The chain couples TRBV7-2 to TRBJ2-3; 7 nucleotides line up with TRBD2. V gave up 2 bases and J gave up 2 bases; unmatched junction bases: 13. CDR3 length equals 18 residues. The V gene's germline CDR1 is SGHTA and CDR2 FQGNSA. As DNA, the CDR3 is TGTGCCAGCAGCTTAAAGAGCTGGGGGGGTCCCCCCACAGATACGCAGTATTTT. Its translation is CASSLKSWGGPPTDTQYF.

This clone was recorded at least ten times. The chain recombines TRBV6-5 with TRBJ2-3, with D hard to call. CDR1 MNHEY and CDR2 SVGAGI come from the germline V gene. The CDR3 totals 11 residues. With 7 bases removed from V and 2 bases from J, the gap between germline ends came to 4 bases. CDR3 protein: CASTYTDTQYF. DNA of the CDR3: TGTGCCAGCACCTACACAGATACGCAGTATTTT.

The chain recombines TRBV7-2 with TRBJ2-1; 7 bases are shared with TRBD2. The CDR3 is 14 residues long. With 8 bases clipped from V and 4 bases from J, the junction kept 8 bases outside the gene matches. From germline, CDR1 is SGHTA and CDR2 FQGNSA. Written as DNA, the CDR3 is TGTGCCAGCCTCCTAGCGGTCGGGTACAATGAGCAGTTCTTC. It specifies CASLLAVGYNEQFF.

The chain couples TRBV19 to TRBJ1-5; no clear D. The CDR3 contains 15 residues. CDR1 is LNHDA and CDR2 is SQIVND in the germline V gene (reference sequence). V was clipped by 4 bases and J by 0 bases, with 10 bases between them. The CDR3 reads CASSNAGNSNQPQHF. The CDR3 nucleotides read TGTGCCAGTAGTAATGCGGGGAATAGCAATCAGCCCCAGCATTTT.

This chain uses TRBV29-1 with TRBJ1-2, with D possibly TRBD1 on 6 matching bases. The CDR3 consists of 16 residues. The V and J ends lost 7 bases and 0 bases respectively, with 21 bases between them. Germline V CDR1 and CDR2: SQVTM, ANQGSEA. The CDR3 bases are TGCAGCGCGCCGGACAGCACTTTGAAAGCTAACTATGGCTACACCTTC. It encodes CSAPDSTLKANYGYTF.

V usage is TRBV7-9 and J usage is TRBJ1-1, with TRBD1 matching over 7 bases. The CDR3 extends over 15 amino acids. V lost 4 bases, J lost 3 bases, and 8 bases stayed unmatched. The V gene's germline CDR1 is SEHNR and CDR2 FQNEAQ (reference sequence). The CDR3 sequence is CASSSPDRAYTEAFF. The CDR3 DNA sequence: TGTGCCAGCAGCTCACCCGACAGGGCCTACACTGAAGCTTTCTTT.

The chain recombines TRBV21-1 with TRBJ1-6. TRBV21-1 is an annotated pseudogene. This CDR3 has 17 amino acids. Here the CDR3 reads CASSSHEFEEIDSPLHF. The CDR3 DNA reads as TGTGCCAGTTCCTCTCATGAATTTGAGGAAATAGATTCACCCCTCCACTTT.

The chain couples TRBV12-5 to TRBJ1-2, with D unclear. The germline V and J ends were trimmed by 3 bases and 2 bases, with 10 bases remaining between them. The CDR3 totals 14 residues. Germline CDR1 reads LGHNT; CDR2 reads FRNRAP. CDR3 nucleotide sequence: TGTGCTAGTGGTTTAGAGGGCAGAAACTATGGCTACACCTTC. Its protein is CASGLEGRNYGYTF.

This clone came up once. The chain couples TRBV4-2 to TRBJ1-4, with 9 bases identical to TRBD1. Losses at the gene ends were 2 bases for V and 7 bases for J; bases not matched to a gene: 8. Germline values: CDR1 LGHNA, CDR2 YNFKEQ. The CDR3 covers 16 residues. CDR3 in amino acids: CASSQSPGQGAEKLFF. The CDR3, as DNA: TGTGCCAGCAGCCAATCACCGGGACAGGGAGCTGAAAAACTGTTTTTT.

This clone was counted many times. This sample also contains other DNA sequences that code for the same CDR3. The rearrangement joins TRBV3-1 (or the pseudogene TRBV3-2) to TRBJ2-5; TRBD2 might be the D (7 bases). The V gene lost 2 bases and the J gene lost 4 bases, with 14 bases spanning the gap. Germline values: CDR1 LGHDT, CDR2 YNNKEL (reference sequence). The CDR3 is 15 amino acids. The CDR3 nucleotides read TGTGCCAGCAGCCAATTAAGAGGGGGGGGAGAGACCCAGTACTTC. It specifies CASSQLRGGGETQYF.

This clone has only one observation. The chain has TRBV7-9 and TRBJ1-6; no clear D. The V and J ends lost 7 bases and 8 bases respectively, with 9 bases between them. This CDR3 comprises 12 residues. The germline gives CDR1 SEHNR, CDR2 FQNEAQ (reference sequence). In nucleotides, the CDR3 is TGTGCCAGCAAAGGGAGAGATTCACCCCTCCACTTT. Translated: CASKGRDSPLHF.

The gene calls are TRBV10-2 and TRBJ1-2; D may be TRBD1 (6 bases). This CDR3 spans 13 amino acids. Per the germline V gene, CDR1 is WSHSY and CDR2 is SAAADI. Trimming took 4 bases from V and 6 from J, leaving 12 bases between them. The CDR3 DNA is TGCGCCAGCAGTGGGACAGCGGTGGATGGCTACACCTTC. This gives the protein CASSGTAVDGYTF.

The chain recombines TRBV18 with TRBJ1-6; possibly TRBD1 for D (6 bases). V lost 5 bases, J lost 8 bases, and 16 bases lay in between. Per the germline V gene, CDR1 is KGHSH and CDR2 is LQKENI. CDR3 length equals 15 residues. The CDR3 bases are TGTGCCAGCTCATCGGGTGCGGGGGCTGATTCACCCCTCCACTTT. It encodes CASSSGAGADSPLHF.

V and J are TRBV6-6 and TRBJ2-2; possible D gene TRBD1, 6 bases. Trimming stripped 6 bases from V and 3 bases from J, with 14 bases between. CDR3 length: 15 residues. Per germline, CDR1 MNHNY and CDR2 SVGAGI (reference sequence). This CDR3 reads CASRHEQGDTGELFF. CDR3 DNA sequence: TGTGCCAGCAGGCATGAACAGGGAGACACCGGGGAGCTGTTTTTT.

This clone was recorded only once. V gene TRBV7-2 combines with J gene TRBJ2-1, with a possible D match to TRBD2 (6 bases). CDR1 SGHTA and CDR2 FQGNSA come from the germline V gene. The CDR3 consists of 15 residues. The V end was cut by 1 base, the J end by 1 base, with 8 bases between. CDR3 in amino acids: CASSLGGTSYNEQFF. CDR3 nucleotides: TGTGCCAGCAGCTTAGGGGGGACTTCCTACAATGAGCAGTTCTTC.

The chain combines TRBV30 with TRBJ2-1; perhaps TRBD2 as D (6 bases). Trimming shortened V by 1 base and J by 2 bases, and 12 bases separated the two germline ends. This CDR3 comprises 15 residues. Germline loops: CDR1 GTSNPN, CDR2 SVGIG (reference sequence). CDR3 DNA: TGTGCCTGGAGTGGTAGGAGGGGAACCTACAATGAGCAGTTCTTC. Its protein product is CAWSGRRGTYNEQFF.

The chain links TRBV4-2 to TRBJ2-6, with TRBD1 matching 7 bases. Trimming cost V 1 base and J 0 bases; bases outside gene matches: 6. Germline lookup yields CDR1 LGHNA and CDR2 YNFKEQ. CDR3 size: 18 residues. CDR3 DNA: TGTGCCAGCAGCCAAGCAGGGGGTAAATACTCTGGGGCCAACGTCCTGACTTTC. Protein product: CASSQAGGKYSGANVLTF.

CDR3 sequence: CASSRGGGSGGFSYEQYF. The CDR3 coding sequence is TGTGCCAGCAGCCGCGGGGGTGGTAGCGGGGGGTTCTCCTACGAGCAGTACTTC. The chain is built from TRBV5-4 and TRBJ2-7; 10 nucleotides agree with TRBD2. The germline gives CDR1 SGHNT, CDR2 YYREEE (reference sequence). The CDR3 contains 18 residues. V lost 4 bases to trimming and J lost 0 bases; unmatched junction nucleotides: 13.

The V gene is TRBV28, the J gene TRBJ2-7; D may be TRBD1 (6 bases). The CDR3 is 13 residues long. V lost 7 bases, J lost 2 bases, and 12 bases lay in between. Germline assignment: CDR1 MDHEN and CDR2 SYDVKM. CDR3 sequence: CASIDRRTYEQYF. Here the CDR3 DNA reads TGTGCCAGCATTGACAGGAGAACCTACGAGCAGTACTTC.

The gene calls are TRBV11-1 and TRBJ2-1; 14 bases map to TRBD2. CDR1 SGHAT and CDR2 FQDESV come from the germline V gene (reference sequence). The length of the CDR3 is 15 residues. With 3 bases clipped from V and 7 bases from J, the junction kept 2 bases outside the gene matches. The CDR3 is CASSFRTSGRNEQFF. The CDR3 bases are TGTGCCAGCAGCTTTCGGACTAGCGGGAGGAATGAGCAGTTCTTC.

V gene TRBV6-5 combines with J gene TRBJ2-1; TRBD2 matches 13 bases. CDR1 is MNHEY, CDR2 SVGAGI, per germline. The junction had 10 bases not matched to a gene; V was cut back by 4 bases and J by 10 bases. The CDR3 sequence is 16 residues long. The CDR3: CASSFKLAGGPEEQFF. Written as DNA, the CDR3 is TGTGCCAGCAGTTTCAAACTAGCGGGAGGGCCGGAGGAGCAGTTCTTC.

The chain combines TRBV7-9 with TRBJ2-2; D might be TRBD1 (5 bases). V was pared by 4 bases and J by 3 bases, with 15 bases between. From germline, CDR1 is SEHNR and CDR2 FQNEAQ (reference sequence). The CDR3 is made up of 16 amino acids. CDR3 sequence: CASSSRGKVDTGELFF. DNA for the CDR3: TGTGCCAGCAGCTCAAGGGGAAAGGTCGACACCGGGGAGCTGTTTTTT.